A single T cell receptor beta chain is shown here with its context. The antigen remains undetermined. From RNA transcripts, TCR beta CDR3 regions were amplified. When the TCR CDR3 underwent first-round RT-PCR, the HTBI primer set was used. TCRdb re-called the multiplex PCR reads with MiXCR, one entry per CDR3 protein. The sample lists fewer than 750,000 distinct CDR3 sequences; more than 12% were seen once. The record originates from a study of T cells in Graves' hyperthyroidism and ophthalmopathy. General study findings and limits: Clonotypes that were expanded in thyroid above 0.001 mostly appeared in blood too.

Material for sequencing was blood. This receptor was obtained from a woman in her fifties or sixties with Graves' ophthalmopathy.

CDR3 coding DNA: TGTGCCAGTAGCGTAACAGGGGCCTACAATGAGCAGTTCTTC. Protein product: CASSVTGAYNEQFF. The genes are TRBV19 and TRBJ2-1; 7 bases agree with TRBD1. This CDR3 has 14 residues. Germline lookup yields CDR1 LNHDA and CDR2 SQIVND (reference sequence). V lost 6 bases to trimming and J lost 2 bases; unmatched junction nucleotides: 4.